One and the same sample provided the 2 T cell receptor beta chains below, sequenced in a study of shared clonotypes between healthy human individuals. Naive CD8 cells lacked CD45RO and underwent positive selection for CCR7, leaving out terminally differentiated effector memory CD45RA+ cells. Profiling relied on immunoSEQ multiplex PCR, and the TCRdb table lists in-frame clones only, not all of them. This sample has about 2.2 million clones, with around 95% found just once. Sequencing input: naive CD8+ T cells from PBMCs. The receptors here all came from a man aged 18 to 30 in good health. Some clones in this sample may be carry-over from other donors' samples.

The rearrangement joins TRBV30 to TRBJ2-2; D is uncertain. CDR1 GTSNPN and CDR2 SVGIG come from the germline V gene (reference sequence). V was clipped by 4 bases and J by 5 bases, with 14 bases between them. The CDR3 contains 14 residues. The CDR3 loop reads CAWIPAEPTGELFF. The CDR3, as DNA: TGTGCCTGGATACCAGCAGAGCCTACCGGGGAGCTGTTTTTT.

The rearrangement links TRBV19 to TRBJ2-2; 8 bases line up with TRBD2. This CDR3 comprises 15 residues. J was trimmed by 7 bases and V by 6 bases; bases with no gene match: 10. CDR1 LNHDA and CDR2 SQIVND come from the germline V gene (reference sequence). CDR3 DNA sequence: TGTGCCAGTAGAAGGCCAGCGGGAGAAATCGGGGAGCTGTTTTTT. As protein: CASRRPAGEIGELFF.